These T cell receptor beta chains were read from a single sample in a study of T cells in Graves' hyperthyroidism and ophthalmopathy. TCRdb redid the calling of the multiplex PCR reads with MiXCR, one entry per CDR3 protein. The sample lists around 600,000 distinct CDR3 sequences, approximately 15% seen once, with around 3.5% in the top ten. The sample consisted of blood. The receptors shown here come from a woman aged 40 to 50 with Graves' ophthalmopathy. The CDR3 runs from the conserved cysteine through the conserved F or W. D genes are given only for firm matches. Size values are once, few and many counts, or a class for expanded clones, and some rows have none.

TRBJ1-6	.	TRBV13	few	TGTGCCAGCAGCCCCCGGGGCGGGAGCTCCTATAATTCACCCCTCCACTTT	CASSPRGGSSYNSPLHF
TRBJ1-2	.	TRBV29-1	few	TGCAGCGCAGACGGAGGGGCATACACCGGTAACTATGGCTACACCTTC	CSADGGAYTGNYGYTF
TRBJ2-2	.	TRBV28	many	TGTGCCAGCAGTTTATGGGGGCCCGGGGAGCTGTTTTTT	CASSLWGPGELFF
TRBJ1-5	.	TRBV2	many	TGTGCCAGCAGTGGACAGACCCATAGCAATCAGCCCCAGCATTTT	CASSGQTHSNQPQHF
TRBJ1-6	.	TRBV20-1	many	TGCAGTGCTAGAGTACGAGGGATGGATTCACCCCTCCACTTT	CSARVRGMDSPLHF
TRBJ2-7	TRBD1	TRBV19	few	TGTGCCAGCAACCCCGGGACAGGGTTCTACGAGCAGTACTTC	CASNPGTGFYEQYF
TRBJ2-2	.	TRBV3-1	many	TGTGCCAGCAGCCGGCCCGGGAGCACCGGGGAGCTGTTTTTT	CASSRPGSTGELFF
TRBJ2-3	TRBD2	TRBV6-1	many	TGTGCCAACGGAGGGCAGCGGGGGACCCCCGGCGATACGCAGTATTTT	CANGGQRGTPGDTQYF
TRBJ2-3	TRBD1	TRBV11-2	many	TGTGCCAGCAGCATAGGGGGCTCAGATACGCAGTATTTT	CASSIGGSDTQYF
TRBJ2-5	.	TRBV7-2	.	TGTGCCAGCAGCCCCCAGAATCCCGGGGAGACCCAGTACTTC	CASSPQNPGETQYF
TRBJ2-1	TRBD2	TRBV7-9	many	TGTGCCAGCAGCATCCGGACTAGCGGGAGAAATGAGCAGTTCTTC	CASSIRTSGRNEQFF
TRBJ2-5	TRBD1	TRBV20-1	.	TGCAGTGCCGGTTTACTAGCCGAACAGGGGGCGAGTGTGGAGACCCAGTACTTC	CSAGLLAEQGASVETQYF
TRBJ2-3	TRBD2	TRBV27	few	TGTGCCAGCAGTTTGAGCGGGATCACAGATACGCAGTATTTT	CASSLSGITDTQYF
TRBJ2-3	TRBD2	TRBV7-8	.	TGTGCCAGCAGCTTAGCGTATGGACTAGCGGGGGGCCCCGGCAGTTCAGATACGCAGTATTTT	CASSLAYGLAGGPGSSDTQYF
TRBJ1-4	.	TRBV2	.	TGTGCCAGCAGTGGACAGCCTAATGAAAAACTGTTTTTT	CASSGQPNEKLFF
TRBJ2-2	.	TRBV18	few	TGTGCCAGCTCGAGACAGACGAACACCGGGGAGCTGTTTTTT	CASSRQTNTGELFF
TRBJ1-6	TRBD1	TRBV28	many	TGTGCCAGCAGTCCCCCCGGACAGGATTCACCCCTCCACTTT	CASSPPGQDSPLHF
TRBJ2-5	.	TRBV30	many	TGTGCCTGGAGTGTAATTGGGGAGACCCAGTACTTC	CAWSVIGETQYF
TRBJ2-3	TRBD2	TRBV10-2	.	TGCGCCAGCAGTGAACTAGCGTGGGATACGCAGTATTTT	CASSELAWDTQYF
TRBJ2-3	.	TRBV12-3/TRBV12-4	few	TGTGCCAGCACCGGGGGTCCAGATACGCAGTATTTT	CASTGGPDTQYF
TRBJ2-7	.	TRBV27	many	TGTGCCAGCAGCCTAAAAACGGGGGCCGTCTCCTACGAGCAGTACTTC	CASSLKTGAVSYEQYF
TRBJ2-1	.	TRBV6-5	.	TGTGCCAGCAGTTACTCGAACCCCCGCGACAATGAGCAGTTCTTC	CASSYSNPRDNEQFF
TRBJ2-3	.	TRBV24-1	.	TGTGCCACCAGTGATAGTACGACAGATACGCAGTATTTT	CATSDSTTDTQYF
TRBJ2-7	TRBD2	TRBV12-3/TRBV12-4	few	TGTGCCAACGCGAAGGGACTAGCGAATAGCGAGCAGTACTTC	CANAKGLANSEQYF
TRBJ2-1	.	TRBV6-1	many	TGTGCCAGCACTCCTATGGGGGGGGCTGGGGGGTACAATGAGCAGTTCTTC	CASTPMGGAGGYNEQFF
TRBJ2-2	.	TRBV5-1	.	TGCGCCAGCAGCCCACAGGAGCGGCGGACCGGGGAGCTGTTTTTT	CASSPQERRTGELFF
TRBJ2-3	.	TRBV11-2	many	TGTGCCAGCAGCAGGACTACCCCCTCAGATACGCAGTATTTT	CASSRTTPSDTQYF
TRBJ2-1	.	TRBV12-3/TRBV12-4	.	TGTGCCAGCGGCGTCAACAATGAGCAGTTCTTC	CASGVNNEQFF
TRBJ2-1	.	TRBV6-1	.	TGTGCCAGCAGTGAAGCGGGGGGCCCCAGCAATGAGCAGTTCTTC	CASSEAGGPSNEQFF
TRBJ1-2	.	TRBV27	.	TGTGCCAGCAGTTGGAACACCTACTATGGCTACACCTTC	CASSWNTYYGYTF
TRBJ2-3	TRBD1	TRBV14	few	TGTGCCAGCAGCCAAGGGACAGGGGTCGAGACAGATACGCAGTATTTT	CASSQGTGVETDTQYF
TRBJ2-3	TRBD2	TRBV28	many	TGTGCCAGCATTAAGCCAAGCGGGAGTGGTTCAGATACGCAGTATTTT	CASIKPSGSGSDTQYF
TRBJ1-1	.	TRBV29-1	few	TGCAGCGGCCAACAGGGCCCCAGCACTGAAGCTTTCTTT	CSGQQGPSTEAFF
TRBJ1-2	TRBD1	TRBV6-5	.	TGTGCCAGCAGCTACGGGACAGGACCTAACTATGGCTACACCTTC	CASSYGTGPNYGYTF
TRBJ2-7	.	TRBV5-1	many	TGCGCCAGCAGCACAGCCTACGAGCAGTACTTC	CASSTAYEQYF
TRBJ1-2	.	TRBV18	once	TGTGCCAGCTCCCCGACCGAGGCTGGGATCCATGGCTACACCTTC	CASSPTEAGIHGYTF
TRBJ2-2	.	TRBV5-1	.	TGCGCCAGCAGCTCGTATAGCTCCACCGGGGAGCTGTTTTTT	CASSSYSSTGELFF
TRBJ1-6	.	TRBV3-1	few	TGTGCCAGCAGCCGGACAGCCAATAATTCACCCCTCCACTTT	CASSRTANNSPLHF
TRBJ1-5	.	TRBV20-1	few	TGCAGTGCTAGTAGGGCAGGGGGCAATCAGCCCCAGCATTTT	CSASRAGGNQPQHF
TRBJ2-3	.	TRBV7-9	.	TGCGCCAGCAGCTTGGGCGAGTACACAGATACGCAGTATTTT	CASSLGEYTDTQYF
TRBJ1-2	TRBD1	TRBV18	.	TGTGCCAGCTCCCCTCGGGACAGGAACAATGGCTACACCTTC	CASSPRDRNNGYTF
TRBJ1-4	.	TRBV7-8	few	TGTGCCAGCAGTCCCGAACCCCGACAGTCGACTATGACTGAAAAACTGTTTTTT	CASSPEPRQSTMTEKLFF
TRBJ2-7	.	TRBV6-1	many	TGTGCCAGCAGTGAGACGGACGGGCTTTGGGGGGAGACCTACGAGCAGTACTTC	CASSETDGLWGETYEQYF